This entry lists 29 T cell receptor beta chains sequenced from one sample in a study of T cells in Graves' hyperthyroidism and ophthalmopathy. Amplification targeted TCR beta CDR3 regions from RNA transcripts. RT-PCR in the first round (using the HTBI primer set) targeted the TCR CDR3. TCRdb called the multiplex PCR reads again in MiXCR, with one record for every CDR3 protein. Altogether about 370,000 distinct CDR3 sequences are present, 15% being singletons, with the ten largest covering about 21%. Sequencing used blood. Source of these receptors: a woman aged 55-69 years with Graves' ophthalmopathy.

This clonotype occurred many times. The chain employs TRBV3-1 and TRBJ2-5; 9 bases fit TRBD1. This CDR3 has 16 residues. Losses at the gene ends were 0 bases for V and 5 bases for J; bases not matched to a gene: 7. Germline V CDR1 and CDR2: LGHDT, YNNKEL (reference sequence). The CDR3 nucleotides read TGTGCCAGCAGCCAAGAAGGGACAGGGAGGCGTGAGACCCAGTACTTC. Translating gives CASSQEGTGRRETQYF.

The J gene is TRBJ2-7, the V gene TRBV5-1; perhaps D is TRBD1 or TRBD2 (5 bases each). V dropped 2 bases and J dropped 4 bases, with 13 bases sitting between them. This CDR3 region has 14 residues. CDR1 and CDR2 (germline): SGHRS, YFSETQ. CDR3 in DNA: TGCGCCAGCAGCTTAGTCGGGGCTAGTTACGAGCAGTACTTC. The encoded protein is CASSLVGASYEQYF.

In the case of this clonotype: Possible read error: a much larger clone is one base away. Here the CDR3 omits its conserved ending phenylalanine or tryptophan, so a read error is the likely source. V gene TRBV5-1 combines with J gene TRBJ2-7; no reliable D call. CDR1 and CDR2 from the germline V gene are SGHRS and YFSETQ. V lost 1 base and J lost 0, with 8 bases in between. The CDR3 spans 14 residues. CDR3 nucleotide sequence: TGCGCCAGCAGCTTGTCAGACGCCTCCTACGAGCAGTACCTC. Encoded protein: CASSLSDASYEQYL.

The rearrangement links TRBV5-1 to TRBJ2-1; the match to TRBD2 covers 7 bases. The CDR3 has 15 residues. V trimming: 4 bases; J trimming: 6 bases; junction bases outside the gene matches: 10. Germline V gene data show CDR1 as SGHRS and CDR2 as YFSETQ. CDR3 loop: CASSPGASGSNEQFF. DNA for the CDR3: TGCGCCAGCAGCCCTGGGGCTAGCGGCTCCAATGAGCAGTTCTTC. The whole variable domain, remainder taken from reference TRBV5-1 and TRBJ2-1, is KAGVTQTPRYLIKTRGQQVTLSCSPISGHRSVSWYQQTPGQGLQFLFEYFSETQRNKGNFPGRFSGRQFSNSRSEMNVSTLELGDSALYLCASSPGASGSNEQFFGPGTRLTVL.

This sequence joins TRBV28 and TRBJ2-1; TRBD2 might be the D (5 bases). Per the germline V gene, CDR1 is MDHEN and CDR2 is SYDVKM. The CDR3 runs 13 residues. Between the trimmed V and J ends, which lost 6 bases and 6 bases, there was a span of 12 bases. CDR3 DNA sequence: TGTGCCAGCAGCCGGAGGATCACCAATGAGCAGTTCTTC. Its protein is CASSRRITNEQFF.

This clonotype occurred many times. The rearrangement uses TRBV28 and TRBJ2-3, with 8 nucleotides matching TRBD1. The germline V gene encodes CDR1 MDHEN and CDR2 SYDVKM. CDR3 length equals 14 residues. V dropped 9 bases and J dropped 2; count of bases not matched to a gene: 7. The DNA for the CDR3 is TGTGCCAGTTATTCCCAGGGGGCCACAGATACGCAGTATTTT. It specifies CASYSQGATDTQYF.

On this clonotype itself: A clone one base away is much larger, so this may be a read error. DNA of the CDR3: TGCAGTGCTAGAGAAGCGGCAACCTACAATGAGCAGTACTTC. This sequence encodes CSAREAATYNEQYF. The J gene is TRBJ2-1, the V gene TRBV20-1; the D gene is possibly TRBD2 (5 bases). With the DNA end fitting TRBJ2-7 better, the J assignment may be wrong. Germline CDR1 is DFQATT and CDR2 is SNEGSKA (reference sequence). The CDR3 has 14 amino acids.

This clonotype was seen a few times. The genes are TRBV5-1 and TRBJ2-5, with TRBD2 identical over 10 bases. After removal of 6 bases from V and 5 bases from J, the junction contained 22 bases not matched to a gene. CDR3 length equals 19 residues. Germline V gene data show CDR1 as SGHRS and CDR2 as YFSETQ. The CDR3: CASTYLAGETGEEGETQYF. CDR3 DNA: TGCGCCAGCACATACCTAGCGGGAGAGACGGGAGAGGAGGGGGAGACCCAGTACTTC.

This clonotype was seen many times. The chain combines TRBV3-1 with TRBJ2-7, with no clear D. Looked up from germline, CDR1 is LGHDT and CDR2 is YNNKEL (reference sequence). Trimming shortened V by 0 bases and J by 2 bases, and 17 bases separated the two germline ends. The CDR3 has 17 residues. CDR3 sequence (DNA): TGTGCCAGCAGCCAAGATTTTCGGTCTAGTCGGACCTACGAGCAGTACTTC. The encoded protein is CASSQDFRSSRTYEQYF.

This clonotype was recorded many times. The V and J genes are TRBV11-2 and TRBJ2-6, with 10 bases lining up with TRBD1. This CDR3 contains 17 residues. Trimming cost V 7 bases and J 4 bases; bases outside gene matches: 10. From germline, CDR1 is SGHAT and CDR2 FQNNGV. CDR3 region: CASTTRQGAPGANVLTF. For the CDR3, the DNA is TGTGCCAGCACCACTAGACAGGGGGCGCCAGGGGCCAACGTCCTGACTTTC.

This clonotype was detected many times. This rearrangement joins TRBV30 to TRBJ2-2; tentatively, D is TRBD1 (5 bases). CDR3 length: 14 residues. V was pared by 3 bases and J by 2 bases, with 10 bases between. The germline CDR1 and CDR2 sequences are GTSNPN and SVGIG (reference sequence). The CDR3 coding sequence is TGTGCCTGGAGATATGACAGCAACACCGGGGAGCTGTTTTTT. It yields the protein CAWRYDSNTGELFF.

This chain joins TRBV7-2 and TRBJ2-2, with 9 nucleotides matching TRBD2. The CDR3 totals 16 residues. Looked up from germline, CDR1 is SGHTA and CDR2 is FQGNSA. Trimming at V came to 4 bases and at J to 7 bases, leaving 10 bases not matched to a gene. The CDR3 region is CASSSPVKREDGELFF. In DNA, the CDR3 is TGTGCCAGCAGCTCCCCGGTAAAGCGGGAGGACGGGGAGCTGTTTTTT.

This clonotype has just a few counts. The rearrangement links TRBV5-1 to TRBJ2-2; TRBD2 aligns across 8 bases. CDR1 and CDR2 from the germline V gene are SGHRS and YFSETQ. The length of the CDR3 is 15 residues. The V and J ends lost 0 bases and 4 bases, in that order; junction bases with no gene match: 2. The CDR3 sequence is CASSLVAGLTGELFF. Here the CDR3 DNA reads TGCGCCAGCAGCTTGGTAGCGGGACTCACCGGGGAGCTGTTTTTT.

This clonotype was seen repeatedly, ten times or more. The chain employs TRBV30 and TRBJ1-1, with D hard to call. The V gene's germline CDR1 is GTSNPN and CDR2 SVGIG (reference sequence). The CDR3 spans 11 residues. The CDR3: CVGRGNTEAFF. Written as DNA, the CDR3 is TGTGTAGGACGTGGTAACACTGAAGCTTTCTTT.

This chain links TRBV7-2 with TRBJ1-3; D gene ambiguous. CDR3 length: 16 amino acids. Germline V gene sequence: CDR1 SGHTA, CDR2 FQGNSA. Trimming took 0 bases from V and 4 from J, leaving 13 bases between them. The CDR3 DNA follows: TGTGCCAGCAGCTTAGCGCGGGTAGGGTCAGGAAACACCATATATTTT. The encoded protein is CASSLARVGSGNTIYF.

This clonotype has a handful of counts. The chain has TRBV6-1 and TRBJ2-7; D remains unclear. Germline CDR1 reads MNHNS; CDR2 reads SASEGT. This CDR3 is 13 amino acids long. The V end lost 5 bases, the J end lost 2 bases, and 10 bases lay between the germline ends. In DNA, the CDR3 is TGTGCCAGCAGTTCTAGGCGAACCTACGAGCAGTACTTC. This sequence encodes CASSSRRTYEQYF.

The sample holds many counts of this clonotype. The CDR3 loop is CASSEASKFRYEQYF. Written as DNA, the CDR3 is TGTGCCAGCAGTGAAGCGAGTAAATTTAGATACGAGCAGTACTTC. The J gene is TRBJ2-7, the V gene TRBV2; D ambiguous. The germline V and J ends were trimmed by 0 bases and 4 bases, with 13 bases remaining between them. Germline lookup yields CDR1 SNHLY and CDR2 FYNNEI. This CDR3 comprises 15 residues. Complete variable domain (other parts from reference TRBV2 and TRBJ2-7): EPEVTQTPSHQVTQMGQEVILRCVPISNHLYFYWYRQILGQKVEFLVSFYNNEISEKSEIFDDQFSVERPDGSNFTLKIRSTKLEDSAMYFCASSEASKFRYEQYFGPGTRLTVT.

V gene TRBV19 combines with J gene TRBJ2-7, with TRBD2 as a possible D gene (6 bases). V dropped 5 bases and J dropped 2 bases, with 10 bases sitting between them. The CDR3 sequence is 13 residues long. Germline V gives CDR1 LNHDA, CDR2 SQIVND (reference sequence). The CDR3 nucleotides are TGTGCCAGTAGTGCCGGGACTCCCTACGAGCAGTACTTC. Translated: CASSAGTPYEQYF.

The chain recombines TRBV12-3 or TRBV12-4 with TRBJ1-1; D uncertain. Trimming stripped 5 bases from V and 4 bases from J, with 14 bases between. This CDR3 is built from 14 residues. CDR3: CASSVEGRFTEAFF. The DNA of the CDR3 is TGTGCCAGCAGTGTCGAGGGAAGGTTCACTGAAGCTTTCTTT.

This clonotype came up many times. J is TRBJ2-3 and V is TRBV18, with 10 bases fitting TRBD2. The CDR3 length is 15 residues. From germline, CDR1 is KGHSH and CDR2 LQKENI. V trimming: 2 bases; J trimming: 3 bases; junction bases outside the gene matches: 2. The CDR3 reads CASSPTAGGTDTQYF. Here the CDR3 DNA reads TGTGCCAGCTCACCAACAGCGGGAGGGACAGATACGCAGTATTTT.

This chain connects TRBV20-1 to TRBJ1-2; D gene ambiguous. CDR3 length: 10 residues. V was trimmed by 5 bases and J by 5 bases, leaving 6 bases between them. CDR1 DFQATT and CDR2 SNEGSKA come from the germline V gene (reference sequence). CDR3 in amino acids: CSAGEYGYTF. CDR3 bases: TGCAGTGCTGGGGAGTATGGCTACACCTTC.

This clonotype occurred a few times. The chain has TRBV27 and TRBJ1-5; no clear D. Trimming took off 3 bases at V and 1 base at J, with 4 bases between the two ends. Germline-derived CDR1 and CDR2 are MNHEY and SMNVEV (reference sequence). This CDR3 region has 13 residues. DNA of the CDR3: TGTGCCAGCAGTTTTTACAGCAATCAGCCCCAGCATTTT. Its translation is CASSFYSNQPQHF.

CDR3 residues: CASSFPGGPVGGELFF. For the CDR3, the DNA is TGCGCCAGCAGCTTTCCGGGAGGGCCGGTTGGCGGGGAGCTGTTTTTT. The genes are TRBV5-1 and TRBJ2-2, with 8 bases matching TRBD2. Germline CDR1 SGHRS, CDR2 YFSETQ. This CDR3 contains 16 residues. Trimming took 2 bases from V and 7 from J; bases not matched to a gene: 10.

This clonotype showed up many times. The V call is TRBV18, the J call TRBJ1-2, with a tentative D call TRBD1 (5 bases). The CDR3 extends over 15 amino acids. Germline loops: CDR1 KGHSH, CDR2 LQKENI. Trimming cost V 2 bases and J 7 bases, with 17 bases left between them. CDR3 DNA: TGTGCCAGCTCACCAGGAAGAGCCAGGGACGTTGGCTACACCTTC. Amino acid sequence: CASSPGRARDVGYTF.

In this sample, this clonotype turned up many times. The chain carries TRBV20-1 and TRBJ2-7; 7 bases match TRBD1. Germline CDR1 and CDR2: DFQATT and SNEGSKA (reference sequence). This CDR3 is built from 12 residues. J was trimmed by 8 bases and V by 4 bases; bases with no gene match: 8. The chain's CDR3 is CSATRTGPQQYF. Here the CDR3 DNA reads TGCAGTGCTACCCGGACAGGTCCCCAGCAGTACTTC.

This clonotype has ten or more counts. The CDR3: CASSPKGPAGETQYF. In DNA form, the CDR3 reads TGCGCCAGCAGCCCAAAAGGGCCGGCCGGGGAGACCCAGTACTTC. The chain links TRBV5-1 to TRBJ2-5; D unresolved. The length of the CDR3 is 15 residues. The V end was cut by 4 bases, the J end by 5 bases, with 18 bases between. The germline V gene encodes CDR1 SGHRS and CDR2 YFSETQ. Looking up the rest from reference TRBV5-1 and TRBJ2-5 gives the full variable domain: KAGVTQTPRYLIKTRGQQVTLSCSPISGHRSVSWYQQTPGQGLQFLFEYFSETQRNKGNFPGRFSGRQFSNSRSEMNVSTLELGDSALYLCASSPKGPAGETQYFGPGTRLLVL.

Written as DNA, the CDR3 is TGTGCCAGCGAAACCCGGGGGACAGGCCAAGAGACCCAGTACTTC. Encoded protein: CASETRGTGQETQYF. The chain carries TRBV2 and TRBJ2-5; TRBD1 agrees at 8 bases. Trimming took 8 bases from V and 1 from J; bases not matched to a gene: 9. The CDR3 runs 15 residues. Germline CDR1 SNHLY, CDR2 FYNNEI.

The chain combines TRBV5-5 with TRBJ1-2, with TRBD1 as a possible D gene (5 bases). This CDR3 has 15 residues. The V gene lost 2 bases and the J gene lost 0 bases, with 11 bases spanning the gap. The germline V gene encodes CDR1 SGHKS and CDR2 YYEKEE (reference sequence). Here the CDR3 reads CASSFGQGPNYGYTF. The CDR3 bases are TGTGCCAGCAGCTTCGGGCAGGGTCCTAACTATGGCTACACCTTC.

At least ten counts were recorded for this clonotype. The V gene is TRBV6-2 or TRBV6-3, the J gene TRBJ2-7, with D possibly matching TRBD1 (6 bases). The CDR3 spans 13 residues. Germline lookup yields CDR1 MNHEY and CDR2 SVGEGT. Trimming took 4 bases from V and 4 from J, leaving 11 bases between them. The CDR3 loop reads CASSWGLAYEQYF. The CDR3 DNA reads TGTGCCAGCAGTTGGGGGCTAGCATACGAGCAGTACTTC.